This T cell receptor beta chain originates from a study of CD4+ T cells in melanoma. The V and J ends lost 6 bases and 2 bases respectively, with 12 bases between them. Germline V CDR1 and CDR2: SGHRS, YFSETQ. The CDR3 length is 14 residues. This clone was detected only a few times. Assay used: immunoSEQ multiplex PCR; TCRdb lists only in-frame clones, some missing. The sample records over 130,000 clones, about 93% being singletons. The receptor was isolated from a human donor with melanoma. The chain is built from TRBV5-1 and TRBJ2-1; maybe TRBD2 (5 bases). In DNA, the CDR3 is TGCGCCAGCACCTTTAGCGCCGCCTACAATGAGCAGTTCTTC. Translating gives CASTFSAAYNEQFF.